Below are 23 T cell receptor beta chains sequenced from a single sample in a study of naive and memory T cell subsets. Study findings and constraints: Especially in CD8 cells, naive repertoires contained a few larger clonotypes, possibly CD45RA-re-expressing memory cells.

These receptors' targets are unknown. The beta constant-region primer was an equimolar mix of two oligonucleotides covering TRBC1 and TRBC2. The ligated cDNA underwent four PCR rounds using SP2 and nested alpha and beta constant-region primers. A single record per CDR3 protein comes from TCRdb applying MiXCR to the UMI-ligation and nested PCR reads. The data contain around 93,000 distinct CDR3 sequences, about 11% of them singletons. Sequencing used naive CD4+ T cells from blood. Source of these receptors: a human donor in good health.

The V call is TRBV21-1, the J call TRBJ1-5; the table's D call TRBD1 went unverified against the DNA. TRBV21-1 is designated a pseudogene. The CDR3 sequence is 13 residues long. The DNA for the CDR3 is TGTGCCAGCAGCAAAGGCCCTGTTCAGCCCCAGCATTTT. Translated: CASSKGPVQPQHF.

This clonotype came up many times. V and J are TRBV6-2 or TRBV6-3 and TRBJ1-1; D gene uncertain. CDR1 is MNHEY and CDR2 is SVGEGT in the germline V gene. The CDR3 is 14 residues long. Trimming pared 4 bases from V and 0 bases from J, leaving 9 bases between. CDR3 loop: CASSFGRLNTEAFF. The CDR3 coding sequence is TGTGCCAGCAGTTTCGGACGCTTGAACACTGAAGCTTTCTTT.

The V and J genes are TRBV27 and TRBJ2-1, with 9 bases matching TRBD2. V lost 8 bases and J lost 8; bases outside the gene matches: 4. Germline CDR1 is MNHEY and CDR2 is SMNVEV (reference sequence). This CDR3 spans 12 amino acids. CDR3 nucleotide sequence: TGTGCCAGCCGTGGCGGGGGGGATGAGCAGTTCTTC. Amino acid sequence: CASRGGGDEQFF.

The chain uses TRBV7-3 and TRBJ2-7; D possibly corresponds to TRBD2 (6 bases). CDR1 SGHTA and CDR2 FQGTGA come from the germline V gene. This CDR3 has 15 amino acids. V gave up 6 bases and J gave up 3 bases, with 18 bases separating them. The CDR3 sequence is CASRQRREAVYEQYF. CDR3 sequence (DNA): TGTGCCAGCAGGCAGAGGAGGGAGGCCGTCTACGAGCAGTACTTC.

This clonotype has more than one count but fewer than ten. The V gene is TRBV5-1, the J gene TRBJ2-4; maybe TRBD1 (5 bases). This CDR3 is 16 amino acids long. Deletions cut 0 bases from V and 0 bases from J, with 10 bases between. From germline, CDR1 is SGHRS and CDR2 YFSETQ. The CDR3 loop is CASSLGDSLAKNIQYF. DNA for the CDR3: TGCGCCAGCAGCTTGGGTGACAGCCTAGCCAAAAACATTCAGTACTTC.

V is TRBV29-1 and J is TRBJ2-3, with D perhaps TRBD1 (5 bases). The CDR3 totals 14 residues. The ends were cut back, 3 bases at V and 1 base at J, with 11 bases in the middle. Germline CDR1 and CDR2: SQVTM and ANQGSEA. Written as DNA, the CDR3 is TGCAGCGTTGACAAGGGGCTTGGCACAGATACGCAGTATTTT. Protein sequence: CSVDKGLGTDTQYF.

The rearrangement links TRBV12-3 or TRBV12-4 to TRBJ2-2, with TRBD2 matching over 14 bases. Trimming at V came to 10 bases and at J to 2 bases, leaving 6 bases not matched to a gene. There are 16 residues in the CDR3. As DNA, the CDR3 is TGTGCCACGGGACTAGCGGGGGCCTCTAACACCGGGGAGCTGTTTTTT. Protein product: CATGLAGASNTGELFF.

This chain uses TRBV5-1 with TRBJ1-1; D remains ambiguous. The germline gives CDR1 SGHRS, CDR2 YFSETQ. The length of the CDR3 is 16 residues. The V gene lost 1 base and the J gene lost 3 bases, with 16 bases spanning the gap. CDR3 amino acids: CASSLLTPHGDTEAFF. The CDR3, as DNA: TGCGCCAGCAGCTTGTTAACCCCGCATGGGGACACTGAAGCTTTCTTT.

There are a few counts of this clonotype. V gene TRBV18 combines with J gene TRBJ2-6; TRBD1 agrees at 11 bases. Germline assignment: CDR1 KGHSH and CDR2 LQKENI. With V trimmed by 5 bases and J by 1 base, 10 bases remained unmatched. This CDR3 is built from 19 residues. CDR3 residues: CASSLLPGQGESGANVLTF. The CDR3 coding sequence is TGTGCCAGCTCATTACTTCCGGGACAGGGGGAATCTGGGGCCAACGTCCTGACTTTC.

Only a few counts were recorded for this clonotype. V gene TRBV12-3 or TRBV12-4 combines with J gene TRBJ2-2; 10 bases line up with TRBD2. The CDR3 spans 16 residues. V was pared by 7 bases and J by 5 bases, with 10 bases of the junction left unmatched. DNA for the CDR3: TGTGCCAGCACCCCCGGGGCTAGCGGGAGAACCGGGGAGCTGTTTTTT. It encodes CASTPGASGRTGELFF.

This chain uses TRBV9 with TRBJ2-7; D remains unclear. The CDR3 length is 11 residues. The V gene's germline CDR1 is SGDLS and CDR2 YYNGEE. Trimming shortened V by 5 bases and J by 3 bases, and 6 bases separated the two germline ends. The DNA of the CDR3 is TGTGCCAGCAGGGTAAGCTACGAGCAGTACTTC. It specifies CASRVSYEQYF. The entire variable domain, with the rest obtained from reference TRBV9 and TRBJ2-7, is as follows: DSGVTQTPKHLITATGQRVTLRCSPRSGDLSVYWYQQSLDQGLQFLIQYYNGEERAKGNILERFSAQQFPDLHSELNLSSLELGDSALYFCASRVSYEQYFGPGTRLTVT.

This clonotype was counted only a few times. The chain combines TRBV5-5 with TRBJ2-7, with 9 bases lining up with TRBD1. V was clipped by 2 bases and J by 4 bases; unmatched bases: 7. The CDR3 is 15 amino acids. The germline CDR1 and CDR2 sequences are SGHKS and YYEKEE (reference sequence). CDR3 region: CASSFRDRVGYEQYF. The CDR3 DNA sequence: TGTGCCAGCAGCTTCCGGGACAGGGTAGGGTACGAGCAGTACTTC.

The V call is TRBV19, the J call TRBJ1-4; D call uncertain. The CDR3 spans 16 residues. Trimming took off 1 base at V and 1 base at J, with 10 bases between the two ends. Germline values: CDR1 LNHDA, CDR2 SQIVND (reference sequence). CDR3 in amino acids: CASSIGTGITNEKLFF. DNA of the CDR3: TGTGCCAGTAGTATAGGCACGGGGATAACTAATGAAAAACTGTTTTTT.

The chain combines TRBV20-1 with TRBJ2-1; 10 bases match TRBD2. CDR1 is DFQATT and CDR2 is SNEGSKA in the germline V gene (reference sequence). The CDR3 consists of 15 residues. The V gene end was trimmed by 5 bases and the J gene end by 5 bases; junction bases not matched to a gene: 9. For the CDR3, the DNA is TGCAGTGCTCCGCAAGCGGGAGGGCCTCACAATGAGCAGTTCTTC. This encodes CSAPQAGGPHNEQFF.

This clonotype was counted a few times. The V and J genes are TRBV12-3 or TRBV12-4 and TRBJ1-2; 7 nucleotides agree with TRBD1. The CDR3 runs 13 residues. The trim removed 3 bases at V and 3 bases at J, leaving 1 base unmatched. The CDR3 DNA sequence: TGTGCCAGCAGTTTTGACAGGGACTATGGCTACACCTTC. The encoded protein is CASSFDRDYGYTF.

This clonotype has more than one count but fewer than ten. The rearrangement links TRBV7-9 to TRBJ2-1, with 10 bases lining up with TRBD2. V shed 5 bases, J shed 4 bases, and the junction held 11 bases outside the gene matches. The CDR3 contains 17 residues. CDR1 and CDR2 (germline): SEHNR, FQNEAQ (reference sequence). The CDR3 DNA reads TGTGCCAGCAGCCCCCGGGGGCTAGCGGGAGTGTACAATGAGCAGTTCTTC. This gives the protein CASSPRGLAGVYNEQFF.

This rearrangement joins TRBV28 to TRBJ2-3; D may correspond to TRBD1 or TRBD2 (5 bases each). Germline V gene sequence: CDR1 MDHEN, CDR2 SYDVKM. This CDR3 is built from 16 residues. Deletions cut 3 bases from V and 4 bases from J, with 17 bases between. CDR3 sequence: CASSFPNVGVADTQYF. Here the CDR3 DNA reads TGTGCCAGCAGTTTCCCAAACGTGGGGGTAGCAGATACGCAGTATTTT.

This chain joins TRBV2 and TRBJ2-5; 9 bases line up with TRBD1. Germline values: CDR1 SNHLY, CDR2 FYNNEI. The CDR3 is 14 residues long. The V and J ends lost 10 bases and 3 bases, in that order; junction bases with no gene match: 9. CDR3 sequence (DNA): TGTGCCACGCTCCGGGACAGGGTCAAAGAGACCCAGTACTTC. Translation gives CATLRDRVKETQYF. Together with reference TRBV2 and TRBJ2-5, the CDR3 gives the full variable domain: EPEVTQTPSHQVTQMGQEVILRCVPISNHLYFYWYRQILGQKVEFLVSFYNNEISEKSEIFDDQFSVERPDGSNFTLKIRSTKLEDSAMYFCATLRDRVKETQYFGPGTRLLVL.

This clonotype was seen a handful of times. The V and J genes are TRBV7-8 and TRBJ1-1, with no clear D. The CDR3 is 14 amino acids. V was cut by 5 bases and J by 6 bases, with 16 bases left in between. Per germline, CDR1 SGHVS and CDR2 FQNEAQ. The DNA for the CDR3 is TGTGCCAGCAGCCAATTTAGATCTGGGGCTGAAGCTTTCTTT. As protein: CASSQFRSGAEAFF.

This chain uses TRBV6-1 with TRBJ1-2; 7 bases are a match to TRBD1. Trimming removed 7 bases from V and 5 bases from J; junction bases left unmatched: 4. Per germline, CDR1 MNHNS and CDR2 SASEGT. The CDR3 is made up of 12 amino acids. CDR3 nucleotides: TGTGCCAGCAAAGGGACAGCATATGGCTACACCTTC. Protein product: CASKGTAYGYTF.

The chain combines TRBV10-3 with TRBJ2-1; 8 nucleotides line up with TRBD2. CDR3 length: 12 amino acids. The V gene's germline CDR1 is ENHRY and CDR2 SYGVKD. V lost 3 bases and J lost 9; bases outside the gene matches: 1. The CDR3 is CAISETSGEQFF. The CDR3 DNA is TGTGCCATCAGTGAAACTAGCGGTGAGCAGTTCTTC.

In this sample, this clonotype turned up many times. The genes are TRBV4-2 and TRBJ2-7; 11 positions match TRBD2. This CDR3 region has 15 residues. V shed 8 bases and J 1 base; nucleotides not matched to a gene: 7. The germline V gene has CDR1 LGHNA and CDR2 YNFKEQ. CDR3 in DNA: TGTGCCAGCCGCTACGGGACTAGCGGATCCTACGAGCAGTACTTC. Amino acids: CASRYGTSGSYEQYF.

CDR3 residues: CASSSLGRGGGYLVTF. CDR3 DNA: TGTGCCAGCAGCTCCTTAGGACGGGGCGGCGGATATTTGGTCACCTTC. The V and J genes are TRBV7-9 and TRBJ1-2; D perhaps matches TRBD1 (5 bases). The CDR3 length is 16 residues. From germline, CDR1 is SEHNR and CDR2 FQNEAQ (reference sequence). V dropped 4 bases and J dropped 13 bases, with 28 bases sitting between them.